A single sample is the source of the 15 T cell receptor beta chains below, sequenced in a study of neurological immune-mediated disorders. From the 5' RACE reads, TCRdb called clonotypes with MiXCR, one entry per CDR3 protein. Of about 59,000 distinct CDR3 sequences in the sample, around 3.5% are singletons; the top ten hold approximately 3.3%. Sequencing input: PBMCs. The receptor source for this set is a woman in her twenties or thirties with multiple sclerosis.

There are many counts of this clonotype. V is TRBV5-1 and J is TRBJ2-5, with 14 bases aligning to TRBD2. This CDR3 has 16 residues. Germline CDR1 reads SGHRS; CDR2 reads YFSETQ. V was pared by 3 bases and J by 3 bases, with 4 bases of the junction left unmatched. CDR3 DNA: TGCGCCAGCAGCTATGGGACTAGCGGGAGAGAAGAGACCCAGTACTTC. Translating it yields CASSYGTSGREETQYF.

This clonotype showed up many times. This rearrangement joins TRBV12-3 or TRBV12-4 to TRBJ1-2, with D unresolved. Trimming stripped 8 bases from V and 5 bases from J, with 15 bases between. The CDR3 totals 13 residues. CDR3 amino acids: CASLSTPQYGYTF. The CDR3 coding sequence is TGTGCCAGCCTAAGTACCCCGCAATATGGCTACACCTTC.

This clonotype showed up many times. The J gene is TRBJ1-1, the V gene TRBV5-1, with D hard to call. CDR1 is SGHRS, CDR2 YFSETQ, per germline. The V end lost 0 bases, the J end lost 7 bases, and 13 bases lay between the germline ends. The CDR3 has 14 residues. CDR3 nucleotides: TGCGCCAGCAGCTTGGTGGCGGGGAATAGTGAAGCTTTCTTT. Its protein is CASSLVAGNSEAFF.

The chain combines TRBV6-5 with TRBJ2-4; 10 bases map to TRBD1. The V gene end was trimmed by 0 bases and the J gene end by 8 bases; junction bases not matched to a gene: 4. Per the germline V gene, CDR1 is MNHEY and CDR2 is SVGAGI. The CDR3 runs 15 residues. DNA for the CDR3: TGTGCCAGCAGTTACTCGGACAGGGGGACGTACATTCAGTACTTC. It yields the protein CASSYSDRGTYIQYF.

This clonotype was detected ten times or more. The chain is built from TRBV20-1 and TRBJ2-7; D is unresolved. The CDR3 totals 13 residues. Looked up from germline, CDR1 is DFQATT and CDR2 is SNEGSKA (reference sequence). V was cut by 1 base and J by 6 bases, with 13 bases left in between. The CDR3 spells CSARGTLKLEQYF. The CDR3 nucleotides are TGCAGTGCTAGAGGGACCCTTAAGCTCGAGCAGTACTTC.

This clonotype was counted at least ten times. The CDR3 nucleotides are TGTGCCAGCAGCCCCGACTCCCAGCGGCCTACCTACGAGCAGTACTTC. It translates to CASSPDSQRPTYEQYF. This rearrangement joins TRBV7-2 to TRBJ2-7; a weak D match, TRBD2 (5 bases). The germline V gene has CDR1 SGHTA and CDR2 FQGNSA. The CDR3 has 16 residues. Trimming cost V 5 bases and J 2 bases, with 19 bases left between them. The full variable domain, in which reference TRBV7-2 and TRBJ2-7 provide the parts outside the CDR3, is GAGVSQSPSNKVTEKGKDVELRCDPISGHTALYWYRQSLGQGLEFLIYFQGNSAPDKSGLPSDRFSAERTGGSVSTLTIQRTQQEDSAVYLCASSPDSQRPTYEQYFGPGTRLTVT.

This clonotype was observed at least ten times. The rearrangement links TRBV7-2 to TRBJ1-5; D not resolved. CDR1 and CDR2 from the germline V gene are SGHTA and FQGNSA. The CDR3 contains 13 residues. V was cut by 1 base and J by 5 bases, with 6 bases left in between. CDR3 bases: TGTGCCAGCAGCTTAGGGGAGTATCAGCCCCAGCATTTT. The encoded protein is CASSLGEYQPQHF.

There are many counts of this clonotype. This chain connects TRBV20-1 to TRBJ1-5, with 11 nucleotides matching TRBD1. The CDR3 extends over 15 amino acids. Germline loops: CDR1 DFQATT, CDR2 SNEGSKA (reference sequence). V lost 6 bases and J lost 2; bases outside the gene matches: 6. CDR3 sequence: CSAGGQGAGNQPQHF. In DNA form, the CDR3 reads TGCAGTGCCGGAGGACAGGGGGCTGGCAATCAGCCCCAGCATTTT.

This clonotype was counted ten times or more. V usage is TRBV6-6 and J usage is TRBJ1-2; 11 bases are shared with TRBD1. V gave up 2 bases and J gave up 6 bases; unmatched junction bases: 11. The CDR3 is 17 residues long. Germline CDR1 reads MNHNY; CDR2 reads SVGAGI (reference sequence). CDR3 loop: CASSYGSGTGGDHGYTF. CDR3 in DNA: TGTGCCAGCAGTTACGGCTCCGGGACAGGGGGTGACCATGGCTACACCTTC.

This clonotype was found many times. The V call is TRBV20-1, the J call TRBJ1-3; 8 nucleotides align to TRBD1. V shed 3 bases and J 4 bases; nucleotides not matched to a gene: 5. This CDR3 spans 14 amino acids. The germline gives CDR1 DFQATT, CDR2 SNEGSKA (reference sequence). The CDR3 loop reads CSASLTGGGNTIYF. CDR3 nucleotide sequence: TGCAGTGCTAGTCTCACAGGGGGAGGAAACACCATATATTTT.

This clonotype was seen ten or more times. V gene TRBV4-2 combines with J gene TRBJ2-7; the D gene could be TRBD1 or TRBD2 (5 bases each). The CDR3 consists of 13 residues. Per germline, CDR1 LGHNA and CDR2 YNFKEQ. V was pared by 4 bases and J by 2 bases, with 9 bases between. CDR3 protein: CASSPVGAYEQYF. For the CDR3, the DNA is TGTGCCAGCAGCCCGGTGGGGGCCTACGAGCAGTACTTC.

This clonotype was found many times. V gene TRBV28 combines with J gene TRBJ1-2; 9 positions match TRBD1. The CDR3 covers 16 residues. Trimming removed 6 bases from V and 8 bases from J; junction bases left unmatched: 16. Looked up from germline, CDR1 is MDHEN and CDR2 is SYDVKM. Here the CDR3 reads CASRSPFEGQGWGYTF. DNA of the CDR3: TGTGCCAGCAGATCCCCATTCGAGGGACAGGGATGGGGCTACACCTTC.

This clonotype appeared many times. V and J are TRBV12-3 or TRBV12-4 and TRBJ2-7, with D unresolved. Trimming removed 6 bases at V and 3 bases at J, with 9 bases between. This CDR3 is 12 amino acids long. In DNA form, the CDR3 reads TGTGCCAGCAGCCCGGGCCTCTACGAGCAGTACTTC. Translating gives CASSPGLYEQYF.

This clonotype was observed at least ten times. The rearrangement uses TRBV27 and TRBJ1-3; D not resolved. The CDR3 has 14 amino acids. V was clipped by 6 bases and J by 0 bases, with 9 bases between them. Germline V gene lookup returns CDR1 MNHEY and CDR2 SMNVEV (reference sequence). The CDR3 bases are TGTGCCAGCAGCCGAAGTCCCTCTGGAAACACCATATATTTT. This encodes CASSRSPSGNTIYF.

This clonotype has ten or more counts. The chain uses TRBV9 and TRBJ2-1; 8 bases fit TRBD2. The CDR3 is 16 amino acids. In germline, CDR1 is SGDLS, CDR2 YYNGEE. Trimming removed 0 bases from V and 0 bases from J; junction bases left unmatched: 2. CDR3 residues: CASSVERENSYNEQFF. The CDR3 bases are TGTGCCAGCAGCGTAGAGCGGGAGAACTCCTACAATGAGCAGTTCTTC.